The following is a TCR beta chain sequence with its context. Its antigen has not been determined. The record has no base qualities; no much larger clone is one base away. The cohort comprised under 700 healthy bone marrow donors. At the time of sampling, every cohort member was nominally healthy, though immune exposures that went unrecorded were likely present. The donor was CMV seropositive and was included in the group of 250 to 300 seropositive cohort members. Each donor provided a peripheral blood sample, and peripheral blood mononuclear cells were used for TCR beta sequencing. Genomic DNA extraction from the blood cell samples was performed with the Qiagen DNeasy Blood Extraction Kit. This sample was taken from a study of cytomegalovirus exposure and HLA in healthy donors (dated by TCRdb to the late 2010s). Background for the entire study: An earlier analysis of roughly 570 of the donors reported 250 to 300 Gb of sequence data and some 110 million unique TCR beta sequences obtained from 180 million or so T cells. An early release that covered approximately 600 HLA-typed donors contained 250 to 350 gigabases of sequencing data and tens of millions of unique TCR sequences. The genetic ancestry cluster associated with self-reported Caucasian donors included 80% to 90% of the 300 to 450 genotyped donors. The study was designed to test whether signatures of past pathogen exposure could be identified by cataloging public T cell receptors. The study profiled the T cell repertoires of hundreds of subjects by immunosequencing and related them to cytomegalovirus serostatus. Along with the roughly 710-subject first cohort, a separate validation cohort of over a hundred different subjects was used. To predict cytomegalovirus infection status, the study combined high-throughput TCR immunosequencing, statistical association of individual TCRs with disease status, and machine learning. In a later analysis, previously published TCR beta repertoires from about 640 donors were re-analyzed and high-resolution HLA genotyping was added so that TCR occurrence patterns could be studied. Rather than using new phenotypic data, the later analysis identified candidate immune exposures from TCR beta sequences and from how often those sequences occurred across donors. An earlier analysis of about 600 of the donors used high-throughput TCR beta sequencing to judge whether each TCR beta V gene segment behaved as functional or pseudogenic. Donor age, sex, ethnicity and CMV serostatus were compiled alongside the repertoire data. A later genetic analysis took genome-wide SNP genotypes for about 60% of the roughly 670 donors and used that subset as a discovery cohort. Every discovery cohort repertoire had been produced on one sequencing platform. HLA typing included class I and class II loci at four-digit resolution. The number of donors typed differed by locus, with about 629-630 for A, B, C, DRB1 and DQB1, roughly 520 for DQA1, 600 to 610 for DPA1, and 400 to 490 for DPB1. Four to six DR-DQ haplotypes were handled as single units for association and clustering, since linkage in the cohort was strong. Among over 350 genotyped donors of the cohort, an average of about 240,000 unique TCR beta nucleotide sequences were sequenced per donor, roughly 18% of them non-productive.

The CDR3, from cysteine to phenylalanine, totals 15 residues. Of the read, only the CDR3 DNA is kept; its 45 bases are in frame from base 1. CDR1 and CDR2 are read off the germline V gene as SGDLS and YYNGEE. Trimming accounts for 5 bases at V and 6 bases at J, while the number of junction bases matched to no gene is 10. The library relied on the immunoSEQ multiplex PCR assay. For the multiplex PCR, a mixture combining 60 forward primers for TCR Vbeta segments and 13 reverse primers for TCR Jbeta segments was used. Amplification of the CDR3 region of rearranged TCR beta genes was performed with a multiplex PCR assay on genomic DNA. On the Illumina HiSeq System, the amplified TCR beta libraries were sequenced as 87-base-pair reads. The paper's processing steps were these. A later analysis counted tens of millions of unique TCR beta chains across the 550 to 750 repertoires, and roughly 11 million of these chains were shared by at least two donors. A nearest-neighbor algorithm error-corrected the raw reads and collapsed the reads into unique sequences, merging closely related sequences to remove PCR and sequencing errors. V, D and J gene segments were assigned by aligning CDR3 sequences to IMGT reference sequences. Each retained sequence needed at least a six-nucleotide match to both a V gene segment and a J gene segment. A rearrangement counted as productive if the CDR3 had no stop codons and remained in frame with V and J, and every other rearrangement counted as non-productive. Following IMGT convention, CDR3 was defined as the stretch from the second conserved V-encoded cysteine up to the conserved J-encoded phenylalanine. The earlier analysis of 587 of the donors excluded sequences that lacked an unambiguous match to a single V gene segment. An earlier analysis of 587 of the donors called V segments functional above 56.7% productive rearrangements and segregating when the between-donor standard deviation exceeded 5%. A statistical classification framework was built for diagnosing cytomegalovirus status from the catalog of TCR beta chain sequences. In a later analysis, V and J genes were assigned by comparing TCR nucleotide sequences against IMGT/GENE-DB human TR gene sequences. A later analysis assigned CDR3 sequences and most-parsimonious VDJ recombination scenarios with the TCRdist pipeline. A later analysis defined each TCR beta chain by its CDR3 amino acid sequence plus V-gene family, and excluded reads lacking a unique V-gene family. As a way to deal with suspected cross-contamination and a sequencing artifact, a later analysis dropped approximately 570 nucleotide sequences that were highly shared and had low generation probability. In a later analysis, a clonal expansion index was calculated for each public chain from normalized within-repertoire ranks of inferred template counts. Generation probabilities in a later analysis came from a VDJ recombination model fitted to out-of-frame rearrangements, and those results were checked against IGoR. In a later analysis, TCR-TCR, TCR-HLA and TCR-CMV co-occurrence was scored with hypergeometric tests, and a repertoire-size bias correction was applied to TCR pairs. False discovery rates were estimated in a later analysis by permuting HLA or CMV assignments 20 times. In a later analysis, co-occurring TCRs were grouped using DBSCAN, and TCRdist sequence similarity was added for clustering within HLA-allele-positive subsets. Repertoires with fewer than 30,000 or more than 120,000 public chains, plus five repertoires with anomalous nucleotide sharing, were excluded from co-occurrence clustering. TCRdb took over this immuneACCESS table, retaining in-frame rearrangements with V and J assigned. Such tables are incomplete; in checked studies, under half of the missing clones stem from an unresolved V gene, and the remainder is unexplained. D and trimming come from the DNA, and the V and J calls and clone size come from that table. The sample records more than 110,000 clones, about 80% of which are singletons. The top ten hold roughly 4.2% of the sample.

Results the study describes overall, beyond this receptor: Broadly in line with IMGT annotations, most TCR beta V segments showed up in productive rearrangements about 90% or about 30% of the time in an earlier analysis of 587 of the donors. Because counts were too low, fewer than 20 rarely observed V segments, including chromosome 9 orphons, were excluded from the earlier analysis of 587 of the donors. In a later analysis, most CMV-associated TCR beta chains were found to appear HLA-restricted, with HLA associations seemingly driven largely by CMV exposure. The classifier was reported to diagnose cytomegalovirus status with high specificity and sensitivity in both the original and validation cohorts. The presence/absence analyses assumed that sequencing depth was roughly uniform across donors, and that assumption may not be true. HLA typing was unavailable for some donors at each locus, so association tests used only the typed subset. Assigning TCR associations to individual alleles was difficult when HLA alleles, especially DR and DQ, strongly co-occurred. It was suggested by the authors that the approach could potentially be generalized to other disease states and immunological phenotypes. In a later analysis, the rate of TCR association differed among HLA loci, with DRB1 alleles having the most associated TCRs and HLA-C alleles having the fewest. Only TCR beta chains were sequenced in this cohort, and the absence of alpha or paired-chain data limited detectable features. According to a later analysis, parvovirus B19, influenza, CMV and Epstein-Barr virus appeared linked to several top co-occurrence clusters. Across donors, most TCR sequences were observed very rarely, whereas some public TCRs were present in many individuals. V-gene and J-gene trimming of TCR beta chains was associated with a missense DCLRE1C variant in a later genetic analysis, and the association was replicated in an independent cohort. CMV serostatus was the only immune exposure information available for the cohort. A further reported finding was that TCR beta sequences accurately predicted the HLA-A and HLA-B alleles for most subjects in the first cohort. A few of the identified cytomegalovirus-associated TCR beta chains were confirmed in vitro to be specific for cytomegalovirus antigens. The study gave a list of under 200 TCR beta chains associated with cytomegalovirus. In a later analysis, HLA-associated TCR beta chains showed more clonal expansion and lower generation probabilities than non-associated chains that were equally common. Some IMGT-functional V segments, including TRBV6-2 and TRBV6-3, could not be distinguished by the 87-base-pair reads and were therefore excluded. A cluster of highly shared sequence variants was judged likely to be a technical artifact of the sequencing pipeline. Correlated functional status among segregating V segments might reflect linkage disequilibrium, but an unknown experimental factor could not be ruled out. A later genetic analysis reported fewer N-insertions in productive TCRs among donors in an Asian-associated ancestry cluster than the roughly 640-donor mean. In a later analysis, some 18,000 TCR beta sequences were associated with specific HLA alleles at a false discovery rate of 0.05.

This receptor was taken from a man in his forties in good health and CMV-seropositive. Sample: PBMCs. The chain is made from TRBV9 and TRBJ2-3, and TRBD2 aligns with 9 junction nucleotides. The sequence in DNA is TGTGCCAGCAGTACGATGGGACTAGCATCGGATACGCAGTATTTT. The encoded protein is CASSTMGLASDTQYF.